This passage covers 18 T cell receptor beta chains from one sample sequenced in a study of shared clonotypes between healthy human individuals. Some clones are missing from TCRdb's copy, which holds only in-frame ones; the method was immunoSEQ multiplex PCR. The sample yields under 1,900,000 clones, approximately 98.5% seen once. The sample consisted of naive CD4+ T cells sorted from blood. The subset denotes: CD45RA+ positively selected. These TCRs come from a man aged 25 to 40 in good health.

The chain recombines TRBV7-2 with TRBJ1-5; D gene uncertain. Trimming removed 6 bases at V and 1 base at J, with 10 bases between. CDR3 length: 14 amino acids. The germline V gene has CDR1 SGHTA and CDR2 FQGNSA. DNA for the CDR3: TGTGCCAGCAGTCAGTCCCCCAGCAATCAGCCCCAGCATTTT. Its protein product is CASSQSPSNQPQHF. The whole variable domain, filled in from reference TRBV7-2 and TRBJ1-5, reads GAGVSQSPSNKVTEKGKDVELRCDPISGHTALYWYRQSLGQGLEFLIYFQGNSAPDKSGLPSDRFSAERTGGSVSTLTIQRTQQEDSAVYLCASSQSPSNQPQHFGDGTRLSIL.

In the case of this clone: The same CDR3 also results from other DNA sequences found in this sample. The chain uses TRBV5-4 and TRBJ2-7, with TRBD2 matching 9 bases. The junction had 7 bases not matched to a gene; V was cut back by 3 bases and J by 3 bases. The CDR3 has 15 residues. Germline V CDR1 and CDR2: SGHNT, YYREEE (reference sequence). The CDR3 protein is CASSSPGLADYEQYF. The CDR3 DNA follows: TGTGCCAGCAGCTCCCCGGGACTAGCAGACTACGAGCAGTACTTC.

The chain carries TRBV7-9 and TRBJ1-4, with a tentative D call TRBD1 (5 bases). This CDR3 contains 15 residues. The germline CDR1 and CDR2 sequences are SEHNR and FQNEAQ (reference sequence). V was shortened by 5 bases and J by 8 bases, with 18 bases between the two germline ends. The CDR3 sequence is CASSPAGDLGEKLFF. The DNA for the CDR3 is TGTGCCAGCAGCCCCGCCGGGGACCTGGGGGAAAAACTGTTTTTT.

The chain couples TRBV27 to TRBJ2-7, with 7 bases aligning to TRBD2. This CDR3 is 16 amino acids long. CDR1 and CDR2 (germline): MNHEY, SMNVEV (reference sequence). V lost 4 bases, J lost 3 bases, and 12 bases stayed unmatched. CDR3: CASSSRFAGGGYEQYF. CDR3 nucleotides: TGTGCCAGCAGTTCACGTTTCGCGGGCGGGGGCTACGAGCAGTACTTC.

The chain combines TRBV5-1 with TRBJ2-1; TRBD2 matches at 11 bases. The CDR3 contains 15 residues. Per the germline V gene, CDR1 is SGHRS and CDR2 is YFSETQ. V dropped 0 bases and J dropped 9; count of bases not matched to a gene: 5. CDR3 sequence: CASSLATSGSTEQFF. CDR3 nucleotides: TGCGCCAGCAGCTTGGCTACTAGCGGGAGTACTGAGCAGTTCTTC. Looking up the rest from reference TRBV5-1 and TRBJ2-1 gives the full variable domain: KAGVTQTPRYLIKTRGQQVTLSCSPISGHRSVSWYQQTPGQGLQFLFEYFSETQRNKGNFPGRFSGRQFSNSRSEMNVSTLELGDSALYLCASSLATSGSTEQFFGPGTRLTVL.

This chain uses TRBV9 with TRBJ2-2; no clear D. CDR3 length: 16 amino acids. CDR1 and CDR2 (germline): SGDLS, YYNGEE. V lost 0 bases, J lost 5 bases, and 14 bases lay in between. The CDR3 region is CASSVGLLISTGELFF. The CDR3 bases are TGTGCCAGCAGCGTAGGGCTTCTTATCTCTACCGGGGAGCTGTTTTTT.

This clone has just one count. CDR3 nucleotides: TGTGCCAGCAGTTTATCCGCTAACTCCTACGAGCAGTACTTC. As protein: CASSLSANSYEQYF. The rearrangement links TRBV27 to TRBJ2-7; no clear D. Germline CDR1 and CDR2: MNHEY and SMNVEV (reference sequence). The ends were cut back, 0 bases at V and 0 bases at J, with 6 bases in the middle. The CDR3 covers 14 residues.

The chain recombines TRBV5-8 with TRBJ2-7; 9 bases are shared with TRBD2. V shed 2 bases and J 6 bases; nucleotides not matched to a gene: 6. Per the germline V gene, CDR1 is SGHTS and CDR2 is YDEGEE. The CDR3 has 14 amino acids. The CDR3 loop reads CASSFVAGAGEQYF. The CDR3 bases are TGTGCCAGCAGCTTTGTAGCGGGAGCCGGCGAGCAGTACTTC.

The gene calls are TRBV5-4 and TRBJ1-2; 7 bases fit TRBD1. The length of the CDR3 is 13 residues. Trimming took 4 bases from V and 7 from J; bases not matched to a gene: 7. Germline CDR1 is SGHNT and CDR2 is YYREEE (reference sequence). CDR3 residues: CASSQDREGGYTF. The CDR3 bases are TGTGCCAGCAGCCAAGACAGGGAGGGTGGCTACACCTTC.

The CDR3 region is CSPGGDTEAFF. The DNA for the CDR3 is TGCAGTCCAGGGGGGGACACTGAAGCTTTCTTT. This sequence joins TRBV20-1 and TRBJ1-1; 7 bases agree with TRBD1. The V gene's germline CDR1 is DFQATT and CDR2 SNEGSKA (reference sequence). Trimming cost V 8 bases and J 3 bases; bases outside gene matches: 3. The CDR3 has 11 residues.

The CDR3 loop is CASSLGRVWANEQFF. The CDR3 nucleotides are TGCGCCAGCAGTCTCGGCAGGGTCTGGGCCAATGAGCAGTTCTTC. The chain combines TRBV23-1 with TRBJ2-1; weak D call: TRBD1 (5 bases). TRBV23-1 has ORF status, its function being uncertain. The V end was cut by 4 bases, the J end by 6 bases, with 16 bases between. CDR3 size: 15 residues.

V is TRBV19 and J is TRBJ1-5; D remains ambiguous. The germline V gene encodes CDR1 LNHDA and CDR2 SQIVND (reference sequence). The CDR3 consists of 13 residues. The germline V and J ends were trimmed by 8 bases and 0 bases, with 8 bases remaining between them. As DNA, the CDR3 is TGTGCCAGTGGAGTGAATAGCAATCAGCCCCAGCATTTT. The encoded protein is CASGVNSNQPQHF.

The chain joins TRBV28 to TRBJ1-5; possibly TRBD1 for D (6 bases). The length of the CDR3 is 14 residues. With 4 bases removed from V and 7 bases from J, the gap between germline ends came to 14 bases. Germline V gene data show CDR1 as MDHEN and CDR2 as SYDVKM. CDR3 nucleotide sequence: TGTGCCAGCAGTTCCCCGGCAGGGGACCAGCCCCAGCATTTT. Its translation is CASSSPAGDQPQHF.

The CDR3 nucleotides read TGTGCCAGCGGCGGGAGACAAGAGACCCAGTACTTC. Translating it yields CASGGRQETQYF. The gene calls are TRBV2 and TRBJ2-5; 7 nucleotides line up with TRBD2. Germline V CDR1 and CDR2: SNHLY, FYNNEI. This CDR3 is 12 amino acids long. With V trimmed by 8 bases and J by 2 bases, 2 bases remained unmatched.

The chain is built from TRBV27 and TRBJ1-5, with 9 bases that match TRBD1. The CDR3 consists of 18 residues. V gave up 5 bases and J gave up 1 base; unmatched junction bases: 12. CDR1 is MNHEY, CDR2 SMNVEV, per germline (reference sequence). The DNA of the CDR3 is TGTGCCAGCAGTCTTCGCCACAGGGGGCACTCAAGCAATCAGCCCCAGCATTTT. Amino acids: CASSLRHRGHSSNQPQHF.

V gene TRBV7-9 combines with J gene TRBJ2-4; D unclear. The CDR3 runs 14 residues. The germline V gene encodes CDR1 SEHNR and CDR2 FQNEAQ (reference sequence). V gave up 1 base and J gave up 9 bases, with 13 bases separating them. CDR3: CASSLGVYEAIQYF. CDR3 nucleotides: TGTGCCAGCAGCTTAGGAGTATACGAGGCCATTCAGTACTTC.

The chain has TRBV7-9 and TRBJ2-6; 7 bases fit TRBD2. Unmatched junction bases numbered 8, after V lost 1 base and J lost 2 bases. CDR1 and CDR2 from the germline V gene are SEHNR and FQNEAQ (reference sequence). CDR3 length: 18 amino acids. The CDR3 loop reads CASSLDQWGGTGANVLTF. The CDR3 DNA is TGTGCCAGCAGCTTAGACCAATGGGGAGGGACTGGGGCCAACGTCCTGACTTTC.

V gene TRBV9 combines with J gene TRBJ2-5; unclear D gene. CDR1 and CDR2 from the germline V gene are SGDLS and YYNGEE. V lost 0 bases to trimming and J lost 4 bases, with 16 bases between them. The CDR3 sequence is 16 residues long. CDR3 DNA sequence: TGTGCCAGCAGCGTAGGCCCAGTAAGCGCGTCAGAGACCCAGTACTTC. Translated, it gives CASSVGPVSASETQYF.